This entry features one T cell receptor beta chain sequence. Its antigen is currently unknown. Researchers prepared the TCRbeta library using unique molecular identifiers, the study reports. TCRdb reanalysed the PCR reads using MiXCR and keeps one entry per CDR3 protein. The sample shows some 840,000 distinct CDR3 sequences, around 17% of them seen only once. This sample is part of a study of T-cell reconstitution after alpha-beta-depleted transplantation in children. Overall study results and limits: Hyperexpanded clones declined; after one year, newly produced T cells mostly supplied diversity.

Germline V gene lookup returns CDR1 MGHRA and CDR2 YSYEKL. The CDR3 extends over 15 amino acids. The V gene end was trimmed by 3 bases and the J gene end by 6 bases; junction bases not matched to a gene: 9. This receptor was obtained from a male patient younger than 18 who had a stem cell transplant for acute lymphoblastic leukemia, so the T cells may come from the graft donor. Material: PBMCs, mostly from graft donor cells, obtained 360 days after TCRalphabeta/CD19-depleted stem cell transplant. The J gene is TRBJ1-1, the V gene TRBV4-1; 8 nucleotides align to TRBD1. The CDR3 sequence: CASSQRSDRAAEAFF. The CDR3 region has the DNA TGCGCCAGCAGCCAGAGATCGGACAGGGCGGCTGAAGCTTTCTTT.